A selection of T cell receptor beta chains follows, all from one sample in a study of blood T cell repertoires in COVID-19. TCRdb's table, derived via immunoSEQ multiplex PCR, lists solely in-frame clones and lacks some. The sample has some 250,000 clones; around 86% are singletons. Sequencing was carried out using peripheral blood. These receptors were collected from a young man who had recovered from COVID-19. Both conserved end residues are part of each CDR3. A D gene is named only where the DNA matches it firmly. The size entry is marked missing in some rows and otherwise reads once, few, many or a size class.

clone_size,j_call,v_call,d_call,cdr3_aa,cdr3_nt
-,TRBJ2-7,TRBV18,TRBD1,CASSPLDRNYEQYF,TGTGCCAGCTCACCACTGGACAGGAACTACGAGCAGTACTTC
-,TRBJ2-7,TRBV5-1,TRBD2,CASSRDGTSGYEQYF,TGCGCCAGCAGCAGGGACGGGACTAGCGGTTACGAGCAGTACTTC
-,TRBJ2-2,TRBV19,-,CASSKAFRTANTGELFF,TGTGCCAGTAGTAAGGCCTTTAGGACTGCGAACACCGGGGAGCTGTTTTTT
-,TRBJ1-2,TRBV5-1,-,CASSLATPAGNYGYTF,TGCGCCAGCAGCTTGGCCACACCGGCAGGAAACTATGGCTACACCTTC
-,TRBJ1-1,TRBV19,TRBD1,CASSRGQGLNTEAFF,TGTGCCAGTAGTAGAGGACAGGGGCTGAACACTGAAGCTTTCTTT
-,TRBJ2-2,TRBV9,-,CASSSRGRSANTGELFF,TGTGCCAGCAGCTCCCGGGGAAGGAGCGCGAACACCGGGGAGCTGTTTTTT
-,TRBJ2-2,TRBV27,-,CASSLLMSGELFF,TGTGCCAGCAGTTTATTGATGAGCGGGGAGCTGTTTTTT
-,TRBJ2-3,TRBV6-5,-,CASSNARGGSDTQYF,TGTGCCAGCAGTAACGCCCGTGGGGGCTCAGATACGCAGTATTTT
once,TRBJ2-5,TRBV2,-,CASTTGETQYF,TGTGCCAGCACCACGGGGGAGACCCAGTACTTC
-,TRBJ2-5,TRBV18,TRBD1,CASSPRDRVQETQYF,TGTGCCAGCTCACCACGGGACAGGGTACAAGAGACCCAGTACTTC
-,TRBJ2-5,TRBV29-1,-,CSVVFFSAQETQYF,TGCAGCGTTGTTTTCTTCAGCGCCCAAGAGACCCAGTACTTC
few,TRBJ1-2,TRBV4-2,TRBD1,CASSQDLDREDGYTF,TGTGCCAGCAGCCAAGATTTGGACAGGGAGGATGGCTACACCTTC
-,TRBJ2-1,TRBV19,-,CASSIGGRYNEQFF,TGTGCCAGTAGTATAGGAGGAAGGTACAATGAGCAGTTCTTC
-,TRBJ1-2,TRBV6-5,TRBD1,CASRPRTGDGYTF,TGTGCCAGCAGGCCACGGACAGGGGATGGCTACACCTTC
-,TRBJ1-3,TRBV6-1,-,CASSEVQEPSSGNTIYF,TGTGCCAGCAGTGAAGTACAGGAACCAAGCTCTGGAAACACCATATATTTT
-,TRBJ1-1,TRBV9,TRBD1,CASSVGGTGATEAFF,TGTGCCAGCAGCGTAGGGGGGACAGGGGCCACTGAAGCTTTCTTT
-,TRBJ1-6,TRBV2,TRBD1,CASSDQGGNNSPLHF,TGTGCCAGCAGTGATCAGGGGGGTAACAATTCACCCCTCCACTTT
-,TRBJ2-1,TRBV18,-,CASSPLVADNEQFF,TGTGCCAGCTCACCATTGGTAGCCGACAATGAGCAGTTCTTC
-,TRBJ1-1,TRBV9,-,CASSVATEVRGAEAFF,TGTGCCAGCAGCGTAGCTACTGAGGTTCGGGGGGCTGAAGCTTTCTTT
-,TRBJ2-7,TRBV7-9,TRBD1,CASSPDRGMGYEQYF,TGTGCCAGCAGCCCCGACAGGGGTATGGGGTACGAGCAGTACTTC
-,TRBJ2-1,TRBV12-5,-,CASGQGGNSYNEQFF,TGTGCTAGTGGTCAGGGCGGGAATTCCTACAATGAGCAGTTCTTC
-,TRBJ2-2,TRBV27,-,CASTAYELGGQSNTGELFF,TGTGCCAGCACTGCCTACGAGCTGGGGGGACAGTCGAACACCGGGGAGCTGTTTTTT
-,TRBJ2-7,TRBV20-1,-,CSASGSYEQYF,TGCAGTGCCTCAGGCTCCTACGAGCAGTACTTC
-,TRBJ1-2,TRBV2,TRBD1,CASSDLTGNGYTF,TGTGCCAGCAGTGATCTGACAGGGAATGGCTACACCTTC
once,TRBJ1-4,TRBV5-6,-,CASSFRQGLGNEKLFF,TGTGCCAGCAGCTTCAGGCAGGGGTTGGGGAATGAAAAACTGTTTTTT
-,TRBJ2-1,TRBV5-1,-,CASSLGSNEQFF,TGCGCCAGCAGCTTGGGGAGCAATGAGCAGTTCTTC
-,TRBJ1-2,TRBV18,-,CASSPTPAAYDGYTF,TGTGCCAGCTCACCAACTCCGGCGGCCTATGATGGCTACACCTTC
-,TRBJ1-2,TRBV7-9,-,CASSLARGSGGYTF,TGTGCCAGCAGCTTAGCGAGAGGTTCAGGGGGCTACACCTTC
-,TRBJ1-2,TRBV3-1/TRBV3-2,-,CASSQNSRGRGNGYTF,TGTGCCAGCAGCCAAAACAGCAGGGGACGGGGAAACGGCTACACCTTC
few,TRBJ1-6,TRBV5-1,-,CASSLRGNSPLHF,TGCGCCAGCAGCTTGAGAGGGAATTCACCCCTCCACTTT
-,TRBJ2-7,TRBV9,TRBD2,CASSPRLAGDYEQYF,TGTGCCAGCAGCCCGAGACTAGCGGGAGACTACGAGCAGTACTTC
-,TRBJ2-2,TRBV7-9,-,CASSQEGFGTGELFF,TGTGCCAGCAGCCAGGAGGGGTTCGGTACCGGGGAGCTGTTTTTT
few,TRBJ1-5,TRBV19,TRBD1,CASRSTGGDDQPQHF,TGTGCCAGTAGATCGACAGGGGGCGATGATCAGCCCCAGCATTTT
-,TRBJ1-2,TRBV10-2,TRBD1,CASSETGDYGYTF,TGCGCCAGCAGTGAGACAGGGGACTATGGCTACACCTTC
-,TRBJ2-1,TRBV5-1,-,CASSLDSGQAYNEQFF,TGCGCCAGCAGCTTGGACTCTGGACAAGCCTACAATGAGCAGTTCTTC
-,TRBJ1-1,TRBV5-4,TRBD1,CASSSPDRGRFTEAFF,TGTGCCAGCAGCAGCCCGGACAGGGGGCGATTCACTGAAGCTTTCTTT
few,TRBJ2-5,TRBV5-1,TRBD2,CASSLVSGGLQETQYF,TGCGCCAGCAGCTTGGTTAGCGGGGGCCTCCAAGAGACCCAGTACTTC
-,TRBJ2-3,TRBV10-1,TRBD2,CASSENSGGPGNTQYF,TGCGCCAGCAGTGAAAATAGCGGGGGACCAGGGAATACGCAGTATTTT
-,TRBJ2-2,TRBV12-1,-,CASSAGTKNTGELFF,TGTGCCAGCAGCGCCGGGACAAAGAACACCGGGGAGCTGTTTTTT
-,TRBJ2-6,TRBV2,-,CASITISGANVLTF,TGTGCCAGCATAACAATCTCTGGGGCCAACGTCCTGACTTTC
-,TRBJ2-3,TRBV27,-,CASSTPLLSTDTQYF,TGTGCCAGCAGTACCCCACTCCTTAGCACAGATACGCAGTATTTT
-,TRBJ2-3,TRBV12-5,TRBD2,CASVLAGGRSDTQYF,TGTGCTAGTGTTTTAGCGGGGGGCCGTTCAGATACGCAGTATTTT
-,TRBJ1-2,TRBV19,-,CASRSTGRGYNYGYTF,TGTGCCAGTAGATCTACAGGGCGGGGGTATAACTATGGCTACACCTTC
-,TRBJ2-5,TRBV9,TRBD2,CASSGTGTSGETQYF,TGTGCCAGCAGCGGGACCGGGACTAGTGGCGAGACCCAGTACTTC
-,TRBJ1-2,TRBV10-3,-,CAIRRGGNNYGYTF,TGTGCCATCAGACGGGGGGGAAATAACTATGGCTACACCTTC
-,TRBJ2-6,TRBV15,TRBD2,CATSGSGGQPPWGANVLTF,TGTGCCACCAGCGGTAGCGGGGGGCAACCCCCTTGGGGGGCCAACGTCCTGACTTTC
few,TRBJ1-1,TRBV7-3,-,CASSGDGGFFAEAFF,TGTGCCAGCAGTGGTGATGGGGGCTTCTTTGCTGAAGCTTTCTTT
-,TRBJ2-7,TRBV19,-,CATHRGHEQYF,TGTGCCACCCATAGGGGCCACGAGCAGTACTTC
-,TRBJ1-1,TRBV5-6,-,CASSLTGLGTEAFF,TGTGCCAGCAGCTTGACAGGGCTGGGCACTGAAGCTTTCTTT
-,TRBJ2-3,TRBV6-1,TRBD2,CASSELAGSLDTQYF,TGTGCCAGCAGTGAACTAGCGGGGTCGTTGGATACGCAGTATTTT
-,TRBJ2-3,TRBV5-8,TRBD2,CASSFPSGGNTDTQYF,TGTGCCAGCAGCTTCCCTAGCGGGGGGAACACAGATACGCAGTATTTT
few,TRBJ2-1,TRBV19,TRBD1,CASSPGTVHEQFF,TGTGCCAGTAGCCCAGGGACAGTCCATGAGCAGTTCTTC
once,TRBJ1-2,TRBV6-5,-,CASSPNRYYGYTF,TGTGCCAGCAGTCCTAACAGATACTATGGCTACACCTTC
-,TRBJ1-1,TRBV18,-,CASSPNGERNTEAFF,TGTGCCAGCTCACCAAACGGGGAGAGAAACACTGAAGCTTTCTTT
-,TRBJ1-2,TRBV16,-,CASSLGQKNYGYTF,TGTGCCAGCAGCCTAGGACAGAAGAACTATGGCTACACCTTC